The present entry profiles one T cell receptor beta chain with its context. The table lists this clone with a count of one. Its antigen is unknown. No base qualities exist here, and no much larger clone lies one base off it. The data were taken from a study of control samples from healthy donors and cancer patients (dated by TCRdb to between 2020 and 2021). Trimming at the junction amounts to 0 bases on V and 5 bases on J, and the germline ends lie 12 bases apart. The CDR3 goes from the cysteine to the phenylalanine over 14 residues. Of the read, only the CDR3 DNA is kept; its 42 bases are in frame from base 1. Looking up the germline V gene yields CDR1 SGDLS and CDR2 YYNGEE. Receptors were amplified or captured by the immunoSEQ multiplex PCR assay. Not all clones reach the TCRdb copy of this immuneACCESS table, which keeps in-frame sequences only. Checked studies attribute under half of the gap to unresolved V genes and leave the rest unexplained. The sample table holds about 53,000 clones, of which approximately 90% were seen once. 11% to 15% of the sample rests with the top ten.

The chain is made from TRBV9 and TRBJ2-7; TRBD1 is a possible D gene, resting on 5 matching bases. The sequenced sample was PBMCs. This sequence originates from a man aged 55 to 69 with head and neck cancer. The nucleotide sequence reads TGTGCCAGCAGCGTAGTGGGCCAGGGTGACGAGCAGTACTTC. This translates into CASSVVGQGDEQYF. The reference TRBV9 and TRBJ2-7 proteins fill in what lies around the CDR3, so the full variable domain reads DSGVTQTPKHLITATGQRVTLRCSPRSGDLSVYWYQQSLDQGLQFLIQYYNGEERAKGNILERFSAQQFPDLHSELNLSSLELGDSALYFCASSVVGQGDEQYFGPGTRLTVT.